This entry lists 25 T cell receptor beta chains sequenced from one sample in a study of T cell responses to AZD1222 COVID-19 vaccine. Sequenced by immunoSEQ multiplex PCR; TCRdb stores in-frame clones only, minus some. This sample has around 180,000 clones, with around 87% found just once. Specimen: peripheral blood, collected on day 0 of MenACWY control vaccination. All receptors come from an adult in good health.

This rearrangement joins TRBV27 to TRBJ1-4; D is uncertain. There are 14 residues in the CDR3. The V and J ends lost 2 bases and 6 bases respectively, with 10 bases between them. From germline, CDR1 is MNHEY and CDR2 SMNVEV (reference sequence). The CDR3 DNA reads TGTGCCAGCAGTTTAAGGGAAGGTGATGAAAAACTGTTTTTT. Translating gives CASSLREGDEKLFF.

This chain connects TRBV6-1 to TRBJ1-1; D is undetermined. V was shortened by 3 bases and J by 0 bases, with 8 bases between the two germline ends. Per germline, CDR1 MNHNS and CDR2 SASEGT. The CDR3 spans 14 residues. CDR3: CASSDLVMNTEAFF. As DNA, the CDR3 is TGTGCCAGCAGTGATTTGGTAATGAACACTGAAGCTTTCTTT.

This clone was observed once. The chain has TRBV19 and TRBJ1-1; the D is unclear. This CDR3 is 13 amino acids long. Trimming took off 5 bases at V and 1 base at J, with 8 bases between the two ends. CDR1 and CDR2 from the germline V gene are LNHDA and SQIVND (reference sequence). CDR3 DNA sequence: TGTGCCAGTAGTCCTACAGCGAACACTGAAGCTTTCTTT. Protein product: CASSPTANTEAFF.

This sequence joins TRBV3-1 (or the pseudogene TRBV3-2) and TRBJ2-7, with TRBD1 matching 9 bases. CDR3 length: 14 amino acids. Germline CDR1 reads LGHDT; CDR2 reads YNNKEL (reference sequence). Trimming at V came to 4 bases and at J to 6 bases, leaving 7 bases not matched to a gene. The CDR3 DNA sequence: TGTGCCAGCAGCCCGACAGGGGGGTTCGGCGAGCAGTACTTC. Its translation: CASSPTGGFGEQYF.

This chain joins TRBV9 and TRBJ1-3, with D maybe TRBD1 (5 bases). This CDR3 is built from 15 residues. Trimming took 0 bases from V and 3 from J, leaving 10 bases between them. CDR1 is SGDLS and CDR2 is YYNGEE in the germline V gene. CDR3 DNA: TGTGCCAGCAGCGTAGGCCAGGGCTTTGGAAACACCATATATTTT. Amino acid sequence: CASSVGQGFGNTIYF.

This rearrangement joins TRBV3-1 (or the pseudogene TRBV3-2) to TRBJ1-5; TRBD1 is a possible D gene (5 bases). Germline V lookup: CDR1 LGHDT, CDR2 YNNKEL (reference sequence). The CDR3 runs to 14 residues. Trimming stripped 3 bases from V and 4 bases from J, with 10 bases between. In nucleotides, the CDR3 is TGTGCCAGCAGCCACGGGGGACGGAATCAGCCCCAGCATTTT. Amino acids: CASSHGGRNQPQHF.

The rearrangement links TRBV5-6 to TRBJ1-1; TRBD1 matches 8 bases. Trimming took 1 base from V and 0 from J; bases not matched to a gene: 11. The germline gives CDR1 SGHDT, CDR2 YYEEEE. This CDR3 spans 18 amino acids. The DNA of the CDR3 is TGTGCCAGCAGCTTGAGGAGTCCAGGGGGCAACTTGAACACTGAAGCTTTCTTT. It translates to CASSLRSPGGNLNTEAFF.

The chain recombines TRBV19 with TRBJ2-5, with a possible D match to TRBD2 (5 bases). CDR1 is LNHDA and CDR2 is SQIVND in the germline V gene (reference sequence). The CDR3 spans 15 residues. V gave up 2 bases and J gave up 4 bases, with 14 bases separating them. This CDR3 is CASSIQLDGRETQYF. CDR3 nucleotides: TGTGCCAGTAGTATACAACTAGACGGCCGAGAGACCCAGTACTTC.

CDR3 DNA sequence: TGTGCCAGTAGCCATCGGGGAGAGCAGTTCTTC. Translating it yields CASSHRGEQFF. This chain uses TRBV19 with TRBJ2-1, with a possible D match to TRBD2 (5 bases). The V end was cut by 6 bases, the J end by 10 bases, with 10 bases between. The CDR3 has 11 residues. The V gene's germline CDR1 is LNHDA and CDR2 SQIVND (reference sequence).

The chain carries TRBV5-5 and TRBJ2-7; TRBD2 is a possible D gene (5 bases). The CDR3 extends over 15 amino acids. V gave up 0 bases and J gave up 3 bases, with 13 bases separating them. Per germline, CDR1 SGHKS and CDR2 YYEKEE (reference sequence). The CDR3 here is CASSLVVGLNYEQYF. The CDR3 bases are TGTGCCAGCAGCTTGGTAGTTGGACTGAACTACGAGCAGTACTTC.

V and J are TRBV5-4 and TRBJ1-2; D gene unclear. CDR1 SGHNT and CDR2 YYREEE come from the germline V gene (reference sequence). The CDR3 has 16 residues. Trimming pared 0 bases from V and 5 bases from J, leaving 17 bases between. For the CDR3, the DNA is TGTGCCAGCAGCTTGGTGGTTCGGCACCAAGGTTATGGCTACACCTTC. Its protein is CASSLVVRHQGYGYTF.

CDR3: CASSQVGQYNSPLHF. Written as DNA, the CDR3 is TGCGCCAGCAGCCAGGTGGGACAGTATAATTCACCCCTCCACTTT. The chain is built from TRBV4-1 and TRBJ1-6, with 7 positions matching TRBD1. The CDR3 runs 15 residues. CDR1 MGHRA and CDR2 YSYEKL come from the germline V gene. Trimming removed 3 bases from V and 4 bases from J; junction bases left unmatched: 3.

The chain carries TRBV7-8 and TRBJ1-6, with D uncertain. The CDR3 length is 17 residues. Germline loops: CDR1 SGHVS, CDR2 FQNEAQ. Trimming took off 1 base at V and 0 bases at J, with 10 bases between the two ends. The chain's CDR3 is CASSLEGFSSYNSPLHF. CDR3 nucleotide sequence: TGTGCCAGCAGCTTAGAAGGTTTCAGCTCCTATAATTCACCCCTCCACTTT.

The chain couples TRBV5-6 to TRBJ2-7; D possibly uses TRBD1 or TRBD2 (5 bases each). This CDR3 spans 14 amino acids. CDR1 and CDR2 from the germline V gene are SGHDT and YYEEEE. V lost 0 bases to trimming and J lost 3 bases, with 10 bases between them. The DNA for the CDR3 is TGTGCCAGCAGCTTGGTGGGACGGCACTACGAGCAGTACTTC. It encodes CASSLVGRHYEQYF.

The chain combines TRBV7-8 with TRBJ1-4; D uncertain. The CDR3 runs 16 residues. CDR1 SGHVS and CDR2 FQNEAQ come from the germline V gene. V was shortened by 4 bases and J by 7 bases, with 19 bases between the two germline ends. The CDR3 nucleotides read TGTGCCAGCAGCTCCAGATATGGGGAGGGTGCTGAAAAACTGTTTTTT. Translated: CASSSRYGEGAEKLFF.

This sequence joins TRBV11-3 and TRBJ2-1; 8 bases align to TRBD1. Trimming removed 5 bases from V and 5 bases from J; junction bases left unmatched: 8. Germline CDR1 is SGHNT and CDR2 is YENEEA. This CDR3 region has 15 residues. CDR3 DNA: TGTGCCAGCAGCGTTCGACAGGGGTTCGACAATGAGCAGTTCTTC. It yields the protein CASSVRQGFDNEQFF.

The chain employs TRBV19 and TRBJ1-2, with D tentatively TRBD1 (5 bases). Per germline, CDR1 LNHDA and CDR2 SQIVND (reference sequence). CDR3 size: 13 residues. Trimming left V 6 bases short and J 3 bases short, with 11 bases between. The CDR3 region is CASRGAPYYGYTF. The DNA of the CDR3 is TGTGCCAGTAGAGGGGCACCCTACTATGGCTACACCTTC.

The rearrangement links TRBV4-1 to TRBJ2-1; perhaps D is TRBD1 or TRBD2 (6 bases each). In germline, CDR1 is MGHRA, CDR2 YSYEKL. Between the trimmed V and J ends, which lost 2 bases and 10 bases, there was a span of 18 bases. This CDR3 is built from 15 residues. CDR3 DNA: TGCGCCAGCAGCCAACCTACGGAGGGAACAGGGGAGCAGTTCTTC. Residues: CASSQPTEGTGEQFF.

The chain carries TRBV28 and TRBJ1-1, with TRBD1 as a possible D gene (6 bases). The CDR3 has 15 amino acids. V dropped 6 bases and J dropped 3 bases, with 17 bases sitting between them. CDR1 and CDR2 from the germline V gene are MDHEN and SYDVKM. CDR3 sequence reads: CASRPTGAGDTEAFF. CDR3 in DNA: TGTGCCAGCAGGCCAACGGGGGCCGGGGACACTGAAGCTTTCTTT.

This clone was observed a few times. V is TRBV23-1 and J is TRBJ1-3, with 11 bases identical to TRBD1. TRBV23-1 is filed as an ORF, its function uncertain. The CDR3 contains 16 residues. The ends lost 6 bases at V and 0 bases at J; junction bases unmatched: 4. The CDR3 is CASSRTGGISGNTIYF. The CDR3 bases are TGCGCCAGCAGCCGGACAGGGGGCATCTCTGGAAACACCATATATTTT.

This chain uses TRBV7-2 with TRBJ1-4, with 9 bases identical to TRBD1. CDR1 and CDR2 (germline): SGHTA, FQGNSA. CDR3 length: 15 amino acids. The J segment lost 11 bases and the V segment lost 0 bases, leaving 7 bases of the junction unmatched. The CDR3 coding sequence is TGTGCCAGCAGCTTAGCACCGGGACAGGGAGATAAACTGTTTTTT. It translates to CASSLAPGQGDKLFF.

J is TRBJ1-3 and V is TRBV5-6, with TRBD1 matching 7 bases. The CDR3 has 15 residues. J was trimmed by 1 base and V by 4 bases; bases with no gene match: 5. CDR1 SGHDT and CDR2 YYEEEE come from the germline V gene. Written as DNA, the CDR3 is TGTGCCAGCAGCCAAACAGGGGTGTCTGGAAACACCATATATTTT. This translates into CASSQTGVSGNTIYF.

V gene TRBV6-6 combines with J gene TRBJ2-5, with 8 bases identical to TRBD1. J gave up 5 bases and V 7 bases, and 6 bases lay outside the gene matches. This CDR3 is built from 13 residues. Looked up from germline, CDR1 is MNHNY and CDR2 is SVGAGI (reference sequence). CDR3 nucleotide sequence: TGTGCCAGCACCTTGACAGGGGTGGAGACCCAGTACTTC. Translated: CASTLTGVETQYF.

This clone has a single count. The rearrangement links TRBV5-6 to TRBJ1-5; maybe TRBD1 (5 bases). Germline V gives CDR1 SGHDT, CDR2 YYEEEE. Deletions cut 1 base from V and 3 bases from J, with 11 bases between. The CDR3 extends over 15 amino acids. CDR3 region: CASSLTNGANQPQHF. The DNA for the CDR3 is TGTGCCAGCAGCTTGACTAACGGGGCCAATCAGCCCCAGCATTTT.

The CDR3 nucleotides read TGTGCCAGCAGTCACCGGACTAGCGGGAACACCGGGGAGCTGTTTTTT. Its translation: CASSHRTSGNTGELFF. V and J are TRBV28 and TRBJ2-2; the match to TRBD2 covers 10 bases. CDR1 is MDHEN, CDR2 SYDVKM, per germline. There are 16 residues in the CDR3. The trim removed 5 bases at V and 1 base at J, leaving 4 bases unmatched.